The 18 T cell receptor beta chains in this list originate from one sample, sequenced in a study of identical twins. A single record per CDR3 protein comes from TCRdb applying MiXCR to the 5' RACE reads. Here the sample spans about 890,000 distinct CDR3 sequences, roughly 12% being singletons. These data also featured in a second study, about yellow fever vaccine responses in identical twins.

Material: PBMCs. These receptors came from a woman between 18 and 29 years old in good health.

The V and J genes are TRBV4-1 and TRBJ2-7, with 8 positions matching TRBD2. CDR1 is MGHRA, CDR2 YSYEKL, per germline. The CDR3 is made up of 16 amino acids. J gave up 2 bases and V 0 bases, and 6 bases lay outside the gene matches. This chain's CDR3 is CASSQDILAAAYEQYF. DNA for the CDR3: TGCGCCAGCAGCCAAGATATACTAGCGGCAGCCTACGAGCAGTACTTC.

J is TRBJ2-1 and V is TRBV6-2 or TRBV6-3; 7 positions agree with TRBD1. The V and J ends lost 6 bases and 6 bases, in that order; junction bases with no gene match: 8. Germline lookup yields CDR1 MNHEY and CDR2 SVGEGT. The CDR3 is made up of 14 amino acids. The CDR3 bases are TGTGCCAGCAGCCGACAGGGTGGAGGCAATGAGCAGTTCTTC. Translated: CASSRQGGGNEQFF.

The sample holds a few counts of this clonotype. The V and J genes are TRBV2 and TRBJ1-1; D is uncertain. Deletions cut 4 bases from V and 3 bases from J, with 12 bases between. CDR1 is SNHLY, CDR2 FYNNEI, per germline. The CDR3 length is 14 residues. The CDR3 DNA reads as TGTGCCAGCAGTGCATCTGGCGATTACACTGAAGCTTTCTTT. Amino acid sequence: CASSASGDYTEAFF.

The chain is built from TRBV28 and TRBJ2-1, with 8 bases matching TRBD2. Germline CDR1 is MDHEN and CDR2 is SYDVKM. J was trimmed by 9 bases and V by 1 base; bases with no gene match: 14. The CDR3 length is 17 residues. The CDR3 sequence: CASSLSSSGSSNSEQFF. The CDR3 DNA sequence: TGTGCCAGCAGTTTATCGTCCAGCGGGAGTAGTAATAGTGAGCAGTTCTTC.

This clonotype was counted only a few times. The chain is built from TRBV5-1 and TRBJ2-1; D not certain. This CDR3 is 15 amino acids long. CDR1 and CDR2 (germline): SGHRS, YFSETQ. V gave up 3 bases and J gave up 0 bases, with 10 bases separating them. The CDR3 loop is CASSYLSGSYNEQFF. In DNA, the CDR3 is TGCGCCAGCAGCTACCTCTCGGGCTCCTACAATGAGCAGTTCTTC.

J is TRBJ2-1 and V is TRBV7-9, with TRBD2 identical over 14 bases. The CDR3 length is 17 residues. Germline V gene lookup returns CDR1 SEHNR and CDR2 FQNEAQ (reference sequence). Unmatched junction bases numbered 6, after V lost 4 bases and J lost 4 bases. In DNA, the CDR3 is TGTGCCAGCAGCTGGGGGACTAGCGGGAGTCTGTACAATGAGCAGTTCTTC. Translation: CASSWGTSGSLYNEQFF.

The genes are TRBV4-1 and TRBJ1-5; 7 bases line up with TRBD1. Trimming at V came to 1 base and at J to 6 bases, leaving 15 bases not matched to a gene. The CDR3 is made up of 18 amino acids. The germline V gene encodes CDR1 MGHRA and CDR2 YSYEKL. In nucleotides, the CDR3 is TGCGCCAGCAGCCAAGGTGAGACGGACGGTTACAGGGGTCAGCCCCAGCATTTT. It yields the protein CASSQGETDGYRGQPQHF.

The chain recombines TRBV20-1 with TRBJ2-3; 7 nucleotides align to TRBD2. Losses at the gene ends were 1 base for V and 1 base for J; bases not matched to a gene: 5. The length of the CDR3 is 15 residues. Looked up from germline, CDR1 is DFQATT and CDR2 is SNEGSKA (reference sequence). CDR3 loop: CSARVRGEGTDTQYF. The CDR3 DNA reads as TGCAGTGCTAGAGTACGGGGGGAGGGCACAGATACGCAGTATTTT.

This clonotype was recorded a few times. The chain has TRBV11-1 and TRBJ2-5; 7 nucleotides align to TRBD1. The CDR3 consists of 13 residues. V was clipped by 4 bases and J by 5 bases; unmatched bases: 4. Germline V CDR1 and CDR2: SGHAT, FQDESV (reference sequence). The CDR3 sequence: CASSSGTVETQYF. The CDR3 nucleotides read TGTGCCAGCAGCTCAGGGACAGTGGAGACCCAGTACTTC.

This clonotype was detected many times. V and J are TRBV5-1 and TRBJ2-5; 11 bases agree with TRBD2. J was trimmed by 2 bases and V by 3 bases; bases with no gene match: 3. CDR1 SGHRS and CDR2 YFSETQ come from the germline V gene. This CDR3 has 15 amino acids. CDR3 loop: CASSYRLAGQETQYF. The CDR3 DNA reads as TGCGCCAGCAGCTACAGACTAGCGGGACAAGAGACCCAGTACTTC.

V and J are TRBV14 and TRBJ2-7; TRBD1 might be the D (5 bases). Germline CDR1 reads SGHDN; CDR2 reads FVKESK. Between the trimmed V and J ends, which lost 1 base and 2 bases, there was a span of 12 bases. The length of the CDR3 is 15 residues. CDR3 region: CASSQGAGLAYEQYF. The CDR3 DNA reads as TGTGCCAGCAGCCAAGGGGCAGGGTTGGCCTACGAGCAGTACTTC. Full variable domain (remainder filled in from reference TRBV14 and TRBJ2-7): EAGVTQFPSHSVIEKGQTVTLRCDPISGHDNLYWYRRVMGKEIKFLLHFVKESKQDESGMPNNRFLAERTGGTYSTLKVQPAELEDSGVYFCASSQGAGLAYEQYFGPGTRLTVT.

The rearrangement joins TRBV6-5 to TRBJ2-3; D is unresolved. The CDR3 contains 12 residues. Trimming took off 5 bases at V and 4 bases at J, with 7 bases between the two ends. CDR1 is MNHEY, CDR2 SVGAGI, per germline. CDR3 residues: CASSNPPDTQYF. In DNA, the CDR3 is TGTGCCAGCAGTAACCCGCCAGATACGCAGTATTTT.

V usage is TRBV5-1 and J usage is TRBJ1-2, with D unclear. V was pared by 7 bases and J by 0 bases, with 13 bases between. This CDR3 contains 14 residues. CDR1 SGHRS and CDR2 YFSETQ come from the germline V gene. The CDR3 bases are TGCGCCAGCGCGGCGGGCAGAGCTAACTATGGCTACACCTTC. It encodes CASAAGRANYGYTF.

The rearrangement uses TRBV6-1 and TRBJ2-6, with D possibly being TRBD1 or TRBD2 (7 bases each). This CDR3 is 16 amino acids long. V shed 6 bases and J shed 0 bases, with 12 bases lying between them. Germline V CDR1 and CDR2: MNHNS, SASEGT. CDR3 nucleotides: TGTGCCAGCAGGGGAGGGGACAGCTCTGGGGCCAACGTCCTGACTTTC. Translating gives CASRGGDSSGANVLTF.

The chain carries TRBV3-1 and TRBJ2-5, with 10 nucleotides matching TRBD2. With 4 bases clipped from V and 5 bases from J, the junction kept 7 bases outside the gene matches. The CDR3 sequence is 15 residues long. Germline V gives CDR1 LGHDT, CDR2 YNNKEL (reference sequence). In nucleotides, the CDR3 is TGTGCCAGCAGCCCTTTTAGCGGGAGGAGGGAGACCCAGTACTTC. As protein: CASSPFSGRRETQYF.

V and J are TRBV14 and TRBJ1-3; weak D call: TRBD1 (6 bases). Germline CDR1 reads SGHDN; CDR2 reads FVKESK. Trimming left V 2 bases short and J 4 bases short, with 9 bases between. CDR3 length equals 14 residues. The CDR3 loop is CASSQQGLGNTIYF. In nucleotides, the CDR3 is TGTGCCAGCAGCCAACAGGGGTTAGGAAACACCATATATTTT.

The sample holds a few counts of this clonotype. The V and J genes are TRBV12-3 or TRBV12-4 and TRBJ2-5; D gene ambiguous. The V end lost 6 bases, the J end lost 5 bases, and 13 bases lay between the germline ends. The length of the CDR3 is 13 residues. CDR3 loop: CASSTAARETQYF. The CDR3 nucleotides are TGTGCCAGCAGCACCGCCGCGCGGGAGACCCAGTACTTC.

The chain has TRBV27 and TRBJ2-7, with D perhaps TRBD2 (6 bases). This CDR3 comprises 14 residues. Trimming pared 4 bases from V and 1 base from J, leaving 11 bases between. In germline, CDR1 is MNHEY, CDR2 SMNVEV (reference sequence). Here the CDR3 reads CASSWDGGSYEQYF. The CDR3 nucleotides are TGTGCCAGCAGTTGGGATGGGGGGTCCTACGAGCAGTACTTC.